Listed below are T cell receptor beta chains from one sample, sequenced in a study of blood T cell repertoires in COVID-19. Measured with immunoSEQ multiplex PCR; TCRdb has only the in-frame clones, and not every one. Of about 220,000 clones listed, less than 90% were seen once; the top ten hold just over 2.5%. Sample: PBMCs or T cells enriched from blood (not recorded which). Source of these receptors: a woman aged 25-40 years who had recovered from COVID-19. Each CDR3 is given with its conserved first and last residue. D genes are given only for firm matches. Size values are once, few and many counts, or a class for expanded clones, and some rows have none.

v_call: TRBV4-2; cdr3_length: 16; clone_size: once; j_call: TRBJ2-1; d_call: TRBD2; cdr3_nt: TGTGCCAGCAGCCAACAGCGGGGGGGCCTTTACAATGAGCAGTTCTTC; cdr3_aa: CASSQQRGGLYNEQFF
v_call: TRBV4-1; cdr3_length: 17; clone_size: NA; j_call: TRBJ1-1; d_call: NA; cdr3_nt: TGCGCCAGCAGCCGAAAGAGAGACACGGCAGTGAACACTGAAGCTTTCTTT; cdr3_aa: CASSRKRDTAVNTEAFF
v_call: TRBV29-1; cdr3_length: 13; clone_size: NA; j_call: TRBJ1-2; d_call: TRBD1; cdr3_nt: TGCAGCGTCACTCTGGGGGACAGTTATGGCTACACCTTC; cdr3_aa: CSVTLGDSYGYTF
v_call: TRBV12-2; cdr3_length: 13; clone_size: NA; j_call: TRBJ2-7; d_call: NA; cdr3_nt: TGTGCAAGTCGCCCACTCGGGGGGTGCGAGCAGTACTTC; cdr3_aa: CASRPLGGCEQYF
v_call: TRBV7-2; cdr3_length: 15; clone_size: NA; j_call: TRBJ1-6; d_call: NA; cdr3_nt: TGTGCCAGCAGCTTAGTCCCCGAGGGCGGCTCACCCCTCCACTTT; cdr3_aa: CASSLVPEGGSPLHF
v_call: TRBV7-2; cdr3_length: 13; clone_size: NA; j_call: TRBJ1-5; d_call: NA; cdr3_nt: TGTGCCAGCAGCTTCGGTGAAAGCCAGCCCCAGCATTTT; cdr3_aa: CASSFGESQPQHF
v_call: TRBV14; cdr3_length: 13; clone_size: NA; j_call: TRBJ1-6; d_call: NA; cdr3_nt: TGTGCCAGCAGCCCAGGACAGCATTCACCCCTCCACTTT; cdr3_aa: CASSPGQHSPLHF
v_call: TRBV6-5; cdr3_length: 13; clone_size: NA; j_call: TRBJ2-5; d_call: NA; cdr3_nt: TGTGCCAGCTGGGCAGGACTGCGGGAGACCCAGTACTTC; cdr3_aa: CASWAGLRETQYF
v_call: TRBV6-6; cdr3_length: 17; clone_size: few; j_call: TRBJ1-5; d_call: TRBD1; cdr3_nt: TGTGCCAGCAGTCTAATCCCGGGACAGGGGTCCTCTCAGCCCCAGCATTTT; cdr3_aa: CASSLIPGQGSSQPQHF
v_call: TRBV9; cdr3_length: 13; clone_size: NA; j_call: TRBJ2-7; d_call: NA; cdr3_nt: TGTGCCAGCAGCGGGAACCGGGACAACGAGCAGTACTTC; cdr3_aa: CASSGNRDNEQYF
v_call: TRBV2; cdr3_length: 15; clone_size: NA; j_call: TRBJ2-7; d_call: TRBD1; cdr3_nt: TGTGCCAGCAGTCCCGGGACAGGGAAAATAATCGGACAGTACTTC; cdr3_aa: CASSPGTGKIIGQYF
v_call: TRBV29-1; cdr3_length: 16; clone_size: NA; j_call: TRBJ2-6; d_call: TRBD1; cdr3_nt: TGCAGCGTAACCGGGACAGGGAGCTCTGGGGCCAACGTCCTGACTTTC; cdr3_aa: CSVTGTGSSGANVLTF
v_call: TRBV9; cdr3_length: 16; clone_size: NA; j_call: TRBJ1-2; d_call: TRBD1; cdr3_nt: TGTGCCAGCGGCCGGGACAGGGCGTTCTTGGGCTATGGCTACACCTTC; cdr3_aa: CASGRDRAFLGYGYTF
v_call: TRBV7-2; cdr3_length: 15; clone_size: NA; j_call: TRBJ1-6; d_call: TRBD1; cdr3_nt: TGTGCCAGCAGCTTAAACACAGGGGGCAATTCACCCCTCCACTTT; cdr3_aa: CASSLNTGGNSPLHF
v_call: TRBV6-6; cdr3_length: 15; clone_size: NA; j_call: TRBJ2-1; d_call: TRBD2; cdr3_nt: TGTGCCAGCAGCCTACTAGCGGGGGGGCCCAATGAGCAGTTCTTC; cdr3_aa: CASSLLAGGPNEQFF
v_call: TRBV5-1; cdr3_length: 14; clone_size: NA; j_call: TRBJ2-2; d_call: NA; cdr3_nt: TGCGCCAGCAGCTTGAATCCGGGGGCCGGGGAGCTGTTTTTT; cdr3_aa: CASSLNPGAGELFF
v_call: TRBV19; cdr3_length: 15; clone_size: NA; j_call: TRBJ2-7; d_call: NA; cdr3_nt: TGTGCCAGTAGTGGGAGGAGGGGTCCCTCCTACGAGCAGTACTTC; cdr3_aa: CASSGRRGPSYEQYF
v_call: TRBV21-1; cdr3_length: 14; clone_size: NA; j_call: TRBJ2-5; d_call: NA; cdr3_nt: TGTGCCAGCAGCAAAGAGACTCTAAGGGAGACCCAGTACTTC; cdr3_aa: CASSKETLRETQYF
v_call: TRBV7-8; cdr3_length: 17; clone_size: NA; j_call: TRBJ2-7; d_call: NA; cdr3_nt: TGTGCCAGCAGCTTATTCTCGGTTGGGGCTGGCGGCTACGAGCAGTACTTC; cdr3_aa: CASSLFSVGAGGYEQYF
v_call: TRBV7-6; cdr3_length: 12; clone_size: once; j_call: TRBJ1-3; d_call: NA; cdr3_nt: TGTGCCAGCAGGTCCCTCCGAAACACCATATATTTT; cdr3_aa: CASRSLRNTIYF